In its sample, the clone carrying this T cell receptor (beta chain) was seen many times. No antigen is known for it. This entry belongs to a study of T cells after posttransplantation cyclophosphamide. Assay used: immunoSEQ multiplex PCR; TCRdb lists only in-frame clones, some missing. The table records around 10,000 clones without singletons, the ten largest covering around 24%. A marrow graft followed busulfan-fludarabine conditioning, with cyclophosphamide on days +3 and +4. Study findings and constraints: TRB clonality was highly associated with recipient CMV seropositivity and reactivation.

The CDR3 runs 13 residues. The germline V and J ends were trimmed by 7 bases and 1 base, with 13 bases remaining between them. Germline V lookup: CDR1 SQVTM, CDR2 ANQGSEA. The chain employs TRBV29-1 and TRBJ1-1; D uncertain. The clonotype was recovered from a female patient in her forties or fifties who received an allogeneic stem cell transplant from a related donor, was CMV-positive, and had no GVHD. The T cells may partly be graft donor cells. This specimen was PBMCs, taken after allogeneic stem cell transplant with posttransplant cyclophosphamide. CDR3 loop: CSGSGVGNTEAFF. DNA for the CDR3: TGCAGCGGTTCGGGTGTGGGGAACACTGAAGCTTTCTTT. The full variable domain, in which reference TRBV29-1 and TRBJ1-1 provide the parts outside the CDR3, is SAVISQKPSRDICQRGTSLTIQCQVDSQVTMMFWYRQQPGQSLTLIATANQGSEATYESGFVIDKFPISRPNLTFSTLTVSNMSPEDSSIYLCSGSGVGNTEAFFGQGTRLTVV.